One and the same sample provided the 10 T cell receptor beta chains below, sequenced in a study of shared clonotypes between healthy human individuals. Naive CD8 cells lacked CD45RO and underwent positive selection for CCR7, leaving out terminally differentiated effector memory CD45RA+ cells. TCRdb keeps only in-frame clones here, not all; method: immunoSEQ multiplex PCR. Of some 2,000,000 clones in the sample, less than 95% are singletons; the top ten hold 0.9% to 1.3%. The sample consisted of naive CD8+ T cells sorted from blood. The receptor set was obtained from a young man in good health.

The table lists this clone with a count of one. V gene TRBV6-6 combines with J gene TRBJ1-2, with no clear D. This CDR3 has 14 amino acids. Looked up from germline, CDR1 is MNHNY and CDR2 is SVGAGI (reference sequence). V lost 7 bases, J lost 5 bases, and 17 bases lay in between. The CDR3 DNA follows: TGTGCCAGCAAAAGGCCATCCAGTACTTATGGCTACACCTTC. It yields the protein CASKRPSSTYGYTF.

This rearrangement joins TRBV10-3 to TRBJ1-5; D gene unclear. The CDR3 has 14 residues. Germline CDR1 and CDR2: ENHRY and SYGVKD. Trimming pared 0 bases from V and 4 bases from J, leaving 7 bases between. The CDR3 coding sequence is TGTGCCATCAGTGAGTCGGTAGGGAATCAGCCCCAGCATTTT. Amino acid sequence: CAISESVGNQPQHF.

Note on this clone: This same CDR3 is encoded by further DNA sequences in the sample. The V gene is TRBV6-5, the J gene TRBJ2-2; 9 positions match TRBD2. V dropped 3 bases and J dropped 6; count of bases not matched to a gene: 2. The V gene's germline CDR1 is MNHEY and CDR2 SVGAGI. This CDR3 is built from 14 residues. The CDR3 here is CASSYSGSPGELFF. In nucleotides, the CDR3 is TGTGCCAGCAGTTATAGCGGGAGTCCCGGGGAGCTGTTTTTT.

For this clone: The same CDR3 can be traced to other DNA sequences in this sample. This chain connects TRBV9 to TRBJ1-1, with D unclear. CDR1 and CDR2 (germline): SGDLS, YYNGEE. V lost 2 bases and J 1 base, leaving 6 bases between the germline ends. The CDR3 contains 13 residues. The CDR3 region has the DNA TGTGCCAGCAGCGTCGGGTCGAACACTGAAGCTTTCTTT. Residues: CASSVGSNTEAFF.

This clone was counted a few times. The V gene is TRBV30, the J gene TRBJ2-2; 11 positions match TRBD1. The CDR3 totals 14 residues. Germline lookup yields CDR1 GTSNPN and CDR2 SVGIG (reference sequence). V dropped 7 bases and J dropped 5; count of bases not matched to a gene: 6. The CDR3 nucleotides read TGTGCCTCGGACAGGGGGCTTGAAACCGGGGAGCTGTTTTTT. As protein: CASDRGLETGELFF.

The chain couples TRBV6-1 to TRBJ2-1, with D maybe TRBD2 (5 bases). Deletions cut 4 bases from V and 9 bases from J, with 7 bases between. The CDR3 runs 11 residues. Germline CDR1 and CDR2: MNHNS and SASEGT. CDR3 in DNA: TGTGCCAGCAGTGGGAGGCCTGAGCAGTTCTTC. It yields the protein CASSGRPEQFF.

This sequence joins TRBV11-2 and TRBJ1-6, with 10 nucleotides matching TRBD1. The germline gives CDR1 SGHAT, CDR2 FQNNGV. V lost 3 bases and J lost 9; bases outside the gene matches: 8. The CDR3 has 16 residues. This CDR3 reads CASSFGTGVFGSPLHF. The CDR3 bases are TGTGCCAGCAGCTTCGGGACAGGGGTTTTTGGTTCACCCCTCCACTTT.

The CDR3 reads CASSLDKRASGIETQYF. Written as DNA, the CDR3 is TGTGCCAGCAGCTTAGACAAGAGGGCTAGCGGTATAGAGACCCAGTACTTC. The V call is TRBV11-2, the J call TRBJ2-5, with TRBD2 matching 7 bases. The V segment lost 0 bases and the J segment 4 bases; nucleotides outside the gene matches: 11. The CDR3 contains 17 residues. Per the germline V gene, CDR1 is SGHAT and CDR2 is FQNNGV.

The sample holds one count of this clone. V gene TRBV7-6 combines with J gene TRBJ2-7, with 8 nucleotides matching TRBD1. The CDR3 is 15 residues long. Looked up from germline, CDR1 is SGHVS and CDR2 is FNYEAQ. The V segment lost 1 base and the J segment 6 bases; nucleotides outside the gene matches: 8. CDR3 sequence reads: CASSLGASGGSEQYF. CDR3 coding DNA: TGTGCCAGCAGCTTAGGGGCTTCAGGGGGCTCCGAGCAGTACTTC.

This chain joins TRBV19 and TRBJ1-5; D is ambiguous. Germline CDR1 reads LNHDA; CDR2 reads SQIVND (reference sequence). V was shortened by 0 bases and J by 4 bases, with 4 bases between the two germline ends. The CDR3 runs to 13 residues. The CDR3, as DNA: TGTGCCAGTAGTATAGACTGGAATCAGCCCCAGCATTTT. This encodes CASSIDWNQPQHF.